This T cell receptor beta chain was recovered during a study of blood T cell repertoires in COVID-19. Study context: The United States, Italy and Spain provided the acute and convalescent COVID-19 samples.

Germline CDR1 SGHTA, CDR2 FQGNSA. This CDR3 is 15 amino acids long. The V gene end was trimmed by 5 bases and the J gene end by 3 bases; junction bases not matched to a gene: 7. Per the original methods: For nucleated cells, counts were estimated from reference gene primer amplification. Data came from immunoSEQ multiplex PCR; TCRdb stores just in-frame clones and leaves some out. The D gene and trimming were derived from the DNA, and the V and J assignments and clone size from that table. The data hold about 10,000 clones, with around 81% observed a single time. The chain joins TRBV7-2 to TRBJ1-3; TRBD1 aligns across 7 bases. This sequence was found in a human donor in a cohort sampled during active COVID-19. The sequencing sample was made of peripheral blood. The CDR3 here is CASSRNTGVGNTIYF. CDR3 DNA sequence: TGTGCCAGCAGCAGGAACACAGGGGTTGGAAACACCATATATTTT.